A selection of T cell receptor beta chains follows, all from one sample in a study of OX40 agonist ivuxolimab in advanced cancers. Repertoires were generated with immunoSEQ multiplex PCR, while TCRdb's copy carries only in-frame clones and drops some. There are 79,000 or so clones in the sample; over 75% occur only once, and 0.5% to 0.7% lies in the top ten. The specimen comprised CD4+ or CD8+ T cells sorted from blood, sampled in a trial of the OX40 agonist ivuxolimab. These receptors were taken from an adult with an advanced solid tumor such as melanoma, head and neck, liver or kidney cancer. The CDR3 runs from the conserved cysteine through the conserved F or W. The D gene is left open where the match is weak. Where a row states a size, it is once, few, many or the class of an expanded clone; other rows omit it.

V gene	J gene	D gene	clone size	CDR3 DNA	CDR3 protein
TRBV29-1	TRBJ2-5	-	-	TGCAGCGTTGATCGGGCTTCCCAAGAGACCCAGTACTTC	CSVDRASQETQYF
TRBV6-5	TRBJ2-3	-	-	TGTGCCAGCAGTTATAAAGGAGTCTTAACAGATACGCAGTATTTT	CASSYKGVLTDTQYF
TRBV14	TRBJ2-3	-	once	TGTGCCAGCAGCCAAGCTGGTCCAGATACGCAGTATTTT	CASSQAGPDTQYF
TRBV10-3	TRBJ1-3	TRBD1	-	TGTGCCATCAGGGGACAGGGGAATGGAAACACCATATATTTT	CAIRGQGNGNTIYF
TRBV6-1	TRBJ1-4	-	-	TGTGCCAGCAGTGAAGCGGGGGGCACAGGGATTAATGAAAAACTGTTTTTT	CASSEAGGTGINEKLFF
TRBV5-6	TRBJ1-4	TRBD1	-	TGTGCCAGCAGCTTGCTGGGACAGGGGGGTGAAAAACTGTTTTTT	CASSLLGQGGEKLFF
TRBV5-4	TRBJ2-3	-	once	TGTGCCAGCAGCTTGGTCCCGGGGGCGGATGTTAGCACAGATACGCAGTATTTT	CASSLVPGADVSTDTQYF
TRBV2	TRBJ2-6	-	-	TGTGCCAGCAGTGAGAGGGCGCTCGGTGCTGGGGCCAACGTCCTGACTTTC	CASSERALGAGANVLTF
TRBV7-8	TRBJ1-3	-	-	TGTGCCAGCAGTCCTAGGGGGGGGGCTGGTGGAAACACCATATATTTT	CASSPRGGAGGNTIYF
TRBV27	TRBJ2-7	TRBD1	-	TGTGCCAGCAGTTCGCCGGGACAGGGATTATCCTACGAGCAGTACTTC	CASSSPGQGLSYEQYF
TRBV7-9	TRBJ1-1	-	few	TGTGCCAGCAGCTTTCAGGGTGAGGGCACTGAAGCTTTCTTT	CASSFQGEGTEAFF
TRBV5-1	TRBJ1-2	-	-	TGCGCCAGCAGCCCGGATCGGGTTAACTATGGCTACACCTTC	CASSPDRVNYGYTF
TRBV30	TRBJ1-2	-	-	TGTGCCTGGTCCGCGGGCGGTATCGGTGGCTACACCTTC	CAWSAGGIGGYTF
TRBV5-1	TRBJ2-5	-	-	TGCGCCAGCAGCTTGGCCGGAACGGGCCGAGGAGAGACCCAGTACTTC	CASSLAGTGRGETQYF
TRBV19	TRBJ2-7	TRBD1	-	TGTGCCAGTAGTCCGCACCTCGGGACAGCGAGCTCCTACGAGCAGTACTTC	CASSPHLGTASSYEQYF
TRBV5-5	TRBJ2-1	-	-	TGTGCCAGCAGACCTGGAGCCAGCTACAATGAGCAGTTCTTC	CASRPGASYNEQFF
TRBV10-3	TRBJ2-7	TRBD2	-	TGTGCCATCAGTGCACGGGACTACTACGAGCAGTACTTC	CAISARDYYEQYF
TRBV5-6	TRBJ2-7	TRBD1	-	TGTGCCAGCAGCTTGGGACAGGGGTTAAGCTCCTACGAGCAGTACTTC	CASSLGQGLSSYEQYF
TRBV5-1	TRBJ2-1	TRBD2	-	TGCGCCAGCAGCCCGGCAGGGACTAGCGGGGGGGCCGATGAGCAGTTCTTC	CASSPAGTSGGADEQFF
TRBV9	TRBJ2-1	TRBD2	-	TGTGCCAGCAGCGCCCGGGCTAGCGGGGGCGATGAGCAGTTCTTC	CASSARASGGDEQFF
TRBV7-2	TRBJ2-5	-	-	TGTGCCAGCAGCTTAGCACCAGGGTTGCAAGAGACCCAGTACTTC	CASSLAPGLQETQYF
TRBV7-8	TRBJ1-2	TRBD1	-	TGTGCCAGCAGCTTCGACAGGGGGGGAGGCTACACCTTC	CASSFDRGGGYTF
TRBV20-1	TRBJ2-7	-	-	TGCAGTGCTGACGGATCCGGGGGGCAGTACTTC	CSADGSGGQYF
TRBV2	TRBJ2-3	-	-	TGTGCCAGCAGTGACGGCACAGATACGCAGTATTTT	CASSDGTDTQYF
TRBV30	TRBJ2-2	TRBD2	-	TGTGCTTTAGCGGGGGGGCCGGTTACCGGGGAGCTGTTTTTT	CALAGGPVTGELFF
TRBV9	TRBJ2-6	-	-	TGTGCCAGCAGCAAAAACAGCGGCCGGGCCTCTGGGGCCAACGTCCTGACTTTC	CASSKNSGRASGANVLTF
TRBV19	TRBJ2-1	-	-	TGTGCCAGTAGTATCGGCGCGACGGGCTCGGGGGAGCAGTTCTTC	CASSIGATGSGEQFF
TRBV11-2	TRBJ2-1	TRBD1	-	TGTGCCAGCAGCTTAGATACAGGGGGCCACAATGAGCAGTTCTTC	CASSLDTGGHNEQFF
TRBV5-1	TRBJ1-1	TRBD1	-	TGCGCCAGCAGCGGCGTACCGGGACAGGCCCCGGGGGTTCCTGAAGCTTTCTTT	CASSGVPGQAPGVPEAFF
TRBV7-9	TRBJ1-5	TRBD1	few	TGTGCCAGCACCCCAGGGGGTAGTCGTCAGCCCCAGCATTTT	CASTPGGSRQPQHF
TRBV5-5	TRBJ2-3	TRBD1	-	TGTGCCAGCAGCTTGGAGGGGACAGGGAATTCAGATACGCAGTATTTT	CASSLEGTGNSDTQYF
TRBV6-5	TRBJ1-2	TRBD1	-	TGTGCCAGCACCAGAGGACAGGGTAGAGGCTACACCTTC	CASTRGQGRGYTF
TRBV30	TRBJ1-2	TRBD1	once	TGTGCCTGGAGTACAGGGGGGTACTATGGCTACACCTTC	CAWSTGGYYGYTF
TRBV7-2	TRBJ2-7	-	-	TGTGCCAGCAGCTCTTCCCTAGCCCTGTCCTACGAGCAGTACTTC	CASSSSLALSYEQYF
TRBV7-2	TRBJ2-7	-	-	TGTGCCAGCAGCCCCCTTCCTCACGAGCAGTACTTC	CASSPLPHEQYF
TRBV30	TRBJ2-3	TRBD2	once	TGTGCCTGGATTGGGTCTGGGACTAGCGGGAGGGCCTCACGCTTCACAGATACGCAGTATTTT	CAWIGSGTSGRASRFTDTQYF
TRBV5-1	TRBJ2-7	-	-	TGCGCCAGCAGCTTCGGCAGCTCCCCCGAGCAGTACTTC	CASSFGSSPEQYF
TRBV4-3	TRBJ2-3	TRBD2	-	TGCGCCAGCAGCCAAGATCGGGCTAGCGGGGGGCGATATACGCAGTATTTT	CASSQDRASGGRYTQYF
TRBV2	TRBJ2-3	-	few	TGTGCCAGCAGTCCCGGGTCCCGGCCGGCCACAGATACGCAGTATTTT	CASSPGSRPATDTQYF
TRBV11-2	TRBJ1-3	-	-	TGTGCCAGCAGTCCGAGTTGGGAAAACACCATATATTTT	CASSPSWENTIYF
TRBV6-6	TRBJ1-5	TRBD1	-	TGTGCCAGCAGTCCCGGGACAGCGAGTCAGCCCCAGCATTTT	CASSPGTASQPQHF
TRBV12-5	TRBJ2-1	-	-	TGTGCTAGTGGTCCCACGAGGGCAGGGATGGGCAATGAGCAGTTCTTC	CASGPTRAGMGNEQFF
TRBV18	TRBJ1-5	-	few	TGTGCCAGCTCACCACCCGGAGGGGGGGGGAATCAGCCCCAGCATTTT	CASSPPGGGGNQPQHF
TRBV2	TRBJ1-5	-	-	TGTGCCAGCAGTGAAGGCAGTGGCAATCAGCCCCAGCATTTT	CASSEGSGNQPQHF
TRBV6-1	TRBJ2-3	TRBD2	-	TGTGCCAGCATAACAAGGACTAGCACCGATACGCAGTATTTT	CASITRTSTDTQYF